The 27 T cell receptor beta chains presented below share a single source sample, sequenced in a study of control samples from healthy donors and cancer patients. Only in-frame clones appear in the TCRdb table, and some are missing; sequencing was by immunoSEQ multiplex PCR. This table has around 130,000 clones, around 87% appearing once. Sample: blood. The receptors derive from a man aged 30-40 years in good health.

V usage is TRBV2 and J usage is TRBJ2-7, with D unclear. The V gene lost 3 bases and the J gene lost 6 bases, with 9 bases spanning the gap. CDR3 length equals 12 residues. Germline V gene data show CDR1 as SNHLY and CDR2 as FYNNEI. The CDR3 DNA follows: TGTGCCAGCAGTGATACAGTATTCGAGCAGTACTTC. It codes for CASSDTVFEQYF.

The V gene is TRBV19, the J gene TRBJ1-1; D is possibly TRBD1 (5 bases). This CDR3 contains 13 residues. Germline lookup yields CDR1 LNHDA and CDR2 SQIVND (reference sequence). The V end lost 8 bases, the J end lost 4 bases, and 14 bases lay between the germline ends. CDR3 loop: CASLSGQVTEAFF. The CDR3, as DNA: TGTGCCAGTTTATCAGGACAAGTCACTGAAGCTTTCTTT.

This clone was recorded only once. The gene calls are TRBV18 and TRBJ2-5, with 7 bases aligning to TRBD2. Germline loops: CDR1 KGHSH, CDR2 LQKENI. The length of the CDR3 is 17 residues. The junction had 12 bases not matched to a gene; V was cut back by 3 bases and J by 2 bases. DNA for the CDR3: TGTGCCAGCTCACCTTACCAGGCCGTGGGGGGGCAAGAGACCCAGTACTTC. This gives the protein CASSPYQAVGGQETQYF.

V usage is TRBV6-5 and J usage is TRBJ2-3, with TRBD1 matching 8 bases. V trimming: 0 bases; J trimming: 4 bases; junction bases outside the gene matches: 0. Germline loops: CDR1 MNHEY, CDR2 SVGAGI. The CDR3 is 14 residues long. The CDR3 DNA follows: TGTGCCAGCAGTTACTCGGACAGGGCAGATACGCAGTATTTT. Translated: CASSYSDRADTQYF.

This chain connects TRBV5-6 to TRBJ2-5, with TRBD2 matching 8 bases. The CDR3 spans 15 residues. Germline assignment: CDR1 SGHDT and CDR2 YYEEEE. The V gene end was trimmed by 4 bases and the J gene end by 4 bases; junction bases not matched to a gene: 9. Here the CDR3 reads CASSPGQRGLETQYF. For the CDR3, the DNA is TGTGCCAGCAGCCCCGGACAGCGGGGGTTAGAGACCCAGTACTTC.

V gene TRBV6-1 combines with J gene TRBJ1-1; D is possibly TRBD1 (6 bases). Deletions cut 2 bases from V and 1 base from J, with 14 bases between. There are 16 residues in the CDR3. Germline V gene lookup returns CDR1 MNHNS and CDR2 SASEGT. In DNA form, the CDR3 reads TGTGCCAGCAGTGAAAAGAGGGGGGCGTGGAACACTGAAGCTTTCTTT. This codes for CASSEKRGAWNTEAFF.

The chain recombines TRBV19 with TRBJ2-1; TRBD1 agrees at 8 bases. The V and J ends lost 3 bases and 8 bases, in that order; junction bases with no gene match: 6. This CDR3 is built from 14 residues. The germline V gene has CDR1 LNHDA and CDR2 SQIVND (reference sequence). CDR3 DNA: TGTGCCAGTAGTATCGGGACAGGAGAGTATGAGCAGTTCTTC. It yields the protein CASSIGTGEYEQFF.

The J gene is TRBJ2-3, the V gene TRBV25-1; 8 positions match TRBD1. Germline loops: CDR1 MGHDK, CDR2 SYGVNS. CDR3 length: 14 residues. J was trimmed by 2 bases and V by 5 bases; bases with no gene match: 3. The CDR3 protein is CASSTGGPTDTQYF. CDR3 DNA: TGTGCCAGCAGTACAGGGGGTCCCACAGATACGCAGTATTTT. Using reference TRBV25-1 and TRBJ2-3 for the parts outside the CDR3, the full variable domain is EADIYQTPRYLVIGTGKKITLECSQTMGHDKMYWYQQDPGMELHLIHYSYGVNSTEKGDLSSESTVSRIRTEHFPLTLESARPSHTSQYLCASSTGGPTDTQYFGPGTRLTVL.

The genes are TRBV7-3 and TRBJ1-1; no clear D gene. Germline V gene lookup returns CDR1 SGHTA and CDR2 FQGTGA. This CDR3 spans 13 amino acids. Trimming removed 6 bases at V and 1 base at J, with 9 bases between. CDR3 coding DNA: TGTGCCAGCAGACAATCAGAGAACACTGAAGCTTTCTTT. It translates to CASRQSENTEAFF.

The genes are TRBV6-5 and TRBJ1-5; a weak D match, TRBD1 (6 bases). The V and J ends lost 6 bases and 2 bases respectively, with 11 bases between them. CDR1 is MNHEY and CDR2 is SVGAGI in the germline V gene. This CDR3 spans 14 amino acids. The CDR3 region has the DNA TGTGCCAGCAGCCAGGGGTTGGGCAATCAGCCCCAGCATTTT. It encodes CASSQGLGNQPQHF.

The chain employs TRBV30 and TRBJ1-3, with D perhaps TRBD1 (5 bases). Germline V gene data show CDR1 as GTSNPN and CDR2 as SVGIG (reference sequence). This CDR3 has 13 residues. V shed 7 bases and J shed 4 bases, with 14 bases lying between them. Here the CDR3 reads CAFRAPGGNTIYF. CDR3 DNA: TGTGCCTTCAGGGCTCCAGGCGGAAACACCATATATTTT. Together with reference TRBV30 and TRBJ1-3, the CDR3 gives the full variable domain: SQTIHQWPATLVQPVGSPLSLECTVEGTSNPNLYWYRQAAGRGLQLLFYSVGIGQISSEVPQNLSASRPQDRQFILSSKKLLLSDSGFYLCAFRAPGGNTIYFGEGSWLTVV.

V gene TRBV10-3 combines with J gene TRBJ2-1, with TRBD2 as a possible D gene (7 bases). The V gene lost 4 bases and the J gene lost 1 base, with 14 bases spanning the gap. Germline assignment: CDR1 ENHRY and CDR2 SYGVKD. The CDR3 runs 16 residues. CDR3 protein: CAISAPGGASYNEQFF. DNA for the CDR3: TGTGCCATCAGTGCCCCTGGGGGGGCGTCCTACAATGAGCAGTTCTTC.

In this sample, this clone turned up a few times. The chain couples TRBV7-2 to TRBJ2-3; 8 bases align to TRBD2. Trimming cost V 6 bases and J 1 base; bases outside gene matches: 0. The CDR3 is 13 residues long. Germline CDR1 SGHTA, CDR2 FQGNSA. The CDR3 coding sequence is TGTGCCAGCAGGACTAGCGGCACAGATACGCAGTATTTT. Translation gives CASRTSGTDTQYF.

The CDR3 region has the DNA TGCAGTGTACAGGGGGACACTGAAGCTTTCTTT. It is translated as CSVQGDTEAFF. The rearrangement uses TRBV20-1 and TRBJ1-1; 8 bases line up with TRBD1. The germline V gene encodes CDR1 DFQATT and CDR2 SNEGSKA (reference sequence). The CDR3 extends over 11 amino acids. With V trimmed by 7 bases and J by 3 bases, 1 base remained unmatched.

On this clone: This same CDR3 is encoded by further DNA sequences in the sample. The chain joins TRBV20-1 to TRBJ1-2, with a possible D match to TRBD1 (5 bases). V was clipped by 3 bases and J by 7 bases, with 9 bases between them. The CDR3 has 11 residues. Germline assignment: CDR1 DFQATT and CDR2 SNEGSKA (reference sequence). This chain's CDR3 is CSARVGGGYTF. CDR3 in DNA: TGCAGTGCTAGGGTGGGGGGTGGCTACACCTTC.

Concerning this clone itself: A read error may produce the germline difference seen at one junction end. V is TRBV11-2 and J is TRBJ2-3; D is unresolved. Germline V CDR1 and CDR2: SGHAT, FQNNGV. The CDR3 loop spans 11 amino acids. CDR3 loop: CASSLTVTQYF. The CDR3 bases are TGTGCCAGCAGCTTAACAGTTACGCAGTATTTT.

The V gene is TRBV4-1, the J gene TRBJ1-5; no reliable D call. Germline assignment: CDR1 MGHRA and CDR2 YSYEKL. V lost 0 bases to trimming and J lost 5 bases, with 5 bases between them. The CDR3 contains 13 residues. The CDR3 reads CASSQELHQPQHF. In nucleotides, the CDR3 is TGCGCCAGCAGCCAAGAGCTACATCAGCCCCAGCATTTT.

This chain links TRBV14 with TRBJ1-1; maybe TRBD1 (5 bases). V lost 2 bases to trimming and J lost 2 bases, with 21 bases between them. Per the germline V gene, CDR1 is SGHDN and CDR2 is FVKESK. The length of the CDR3 is 18 residues. CDR3 region: CASSQRQGLQLGNTEAFF. The CDR3 DNA reads TGTGCCAGCAGCCAACGGCAGGGACTCCAACTGGGTAACACTGAAGCTTTCTTT.

V usage is TRBV7-9 and J usage is TRBJ2-7, with 12 positions matching TRBD1. V lost 4 bases and J lost 4; bases outside the gene matches: 11. Germline-derived CDR1 and CDR2 are SEHNR and FQNEAQ (reference sequence). The CDR3 is 17 residues long. The DNA of the CDR3 is TGTGCCAGCAGCTCCGGGACAGGGGGCTTACGCGGTTACGAGCAGTACTTC. This encodes CASSSGTGGLRGYEQYF.

The chain is built from TRBV18 and TRBJ2-5; D remains unclear. The CDR3 is made up of 14 amino acids. V lost 0 bases and J 2 bases, leaving 7 bases between the germline ends. Germline-derived CDR1 and CDR2 are KGHSH and LQKENI. CDR3 nucleotide sequence: TGTGCCAGCTCACCACCTACAGTACAAGAGACCCAGTACTTC. Protein product: CASSPPTVQETQYF.

This clone was picked up one time. The chain links TRBV7-2 to TRBJ2-3; 11 bases fit TRBD2. CDR1 SGHTA and CDR2 FQGNSA come from the germline V gene. This CDR3 comprises 17 residues. With V trimmed by 1 base and J by 1 base, 4 bases remained unmatched. The chain's CDR3 is CASSLVAGGSGTDTQYF. In DNA, the CDR3 is TGTGCCAGCAGCTTAGTAGCGGGGGGGTCTGGCACAGATACGCAGTATTTT.

This clone showed up just a few times. V usage is TRBV7-9 and J usage is TRBJ1-1, with a tentative D call TRBD1 (6 bases). The CDR3 extends over 14 amino acids. The germline gives CDR1 SEHNR, CDR2 FQNEAQ (reference sequence). V was trimmed by 5 bases and J by 1 base, leaving 11 bases between them. In DNA, the CDR3 is TGTGCCAGCAGCAGGGGGTCCCCGAACACTGAAGCTTTCTTT. This codes for CASSRGSPNTEAFF.

The chain is built from TRBV11-3 and TRBJ1-1, with D unresolved. The CDR3 covers 12 residues. V lost 5 bases to trimming and J lost 5 bases, with 9 bases between them. Germline CDR1 reads SGHNT; CDR2 reads YENEEA. The CDR3 region is CASSRGRTEAFF. CDR3 bases: TGTGCCAGCAGCCGCGGGAGGACTGAAGCTTTCTTT.

This clone came up once. The J gene is TRBJ2-7, the V gene TRBV2, with 11 bases aligning to TRBD1. Germline trimming cut 1 base from V and 4 bases from J; bases unmatched to any gene: 3. The CDR3 length is 15 residues. Looked up from germline, CDR1 is SNHLY and CDR2 is FYNNEI. The CDR3 here is CASSEGTGGLYEQYV. As DNA, the CDR3 is TGTGCCAGCAGTGAAGGGACAGGGGGCTTGTACGAGCAGTACGTC.

The J gene is TRBJ1-3, the V gene TRBV30; weak D call: TRBD1 (6 bases). CDR3 size: 15 residues. The germline V gene has CDR1 GTSNPN and CDR2 SVGIG (reference sequence). V lost 5 bases and J 1 base, leaving 15 bases between the germline ends. CDR3 nucleotide sequence: TGTGCCTGGGGCGGGACACTTAAATCTGGAAACACCATATATTTT. This gives the protein CAWGGTLKSGNTIYF.

V and J are TRBV5-1 and TRBJ1-2; D might be TRBD1 (5 bases). V was trimmed by 1 base and J by 4 bases, leaving 11 bases between them. There are 14 residues in the CDR3. The germline gives CDR1 SGHRS, CDR2 YFSETQ. The CDR3 coding sequence is TGCGCCAGCAGCTTGTCAGGGACTAGCTATGGCTACACCTTC. Protein sequence: CASSLSGTSYGYTF.

This chain uses TRBV20-1 with TRBJ1-2; D not certain. Trimming pared 6 bases from V and 5 bases from J, leaving 10 bases between. CDR1 is DFQATT and CDR2 is SNEGSKA in the germline V gene (reference sequence). The CDR3 has 11 amino acids. CDR3 residues: CSAEGGYGYTF. The DNA for the CDR3 is TGCAGTGCGGAGGGAGGGTATGGCTACACCTTC.